A few counts support the clone carrying this T cell receptor beta chain. The antigen is not known. The sample belongs to a study of CD4 T cells in relation to SARS-CoV-2 and coronaviruses. Study outcomes and limitations: Compared with monoreactive clones, crossreactive clones showed significantly weaker SARS-CoV-2 expansion.

CDR1 and CDR2 from the germline V gene are MNHNS and SASEGT. The CDR3 spans 12 residues. Trimming removed 2 bases at V and 5 bases at J, with 6 bases between. The repertoire was sequenced with immunoSEQ multiplex PCR; TCRdb's copy has only in-frame clones and lacks some. Altogether more than 35,000 clones are present, 70% to 85% being singletons, with the ten largest covering 2.5% to 3.5%. Naive and memory CD4+ T cells were separated from cryopreserved PBMCs. Sequencing was performed on memory CD4+ T cells from PBMCs, cultured in vitro. This chain links TRBV6-1 with TRBJ1-1, with D maybe TRBD1 (5 bases). The clonotype comes from an adult with COVID-19. In DNA, the CDR3 is TGTGCCAGCAGTGAACGGGGGACTGAAGCTTTCTTT. This encodes CASSERGTEAFF.